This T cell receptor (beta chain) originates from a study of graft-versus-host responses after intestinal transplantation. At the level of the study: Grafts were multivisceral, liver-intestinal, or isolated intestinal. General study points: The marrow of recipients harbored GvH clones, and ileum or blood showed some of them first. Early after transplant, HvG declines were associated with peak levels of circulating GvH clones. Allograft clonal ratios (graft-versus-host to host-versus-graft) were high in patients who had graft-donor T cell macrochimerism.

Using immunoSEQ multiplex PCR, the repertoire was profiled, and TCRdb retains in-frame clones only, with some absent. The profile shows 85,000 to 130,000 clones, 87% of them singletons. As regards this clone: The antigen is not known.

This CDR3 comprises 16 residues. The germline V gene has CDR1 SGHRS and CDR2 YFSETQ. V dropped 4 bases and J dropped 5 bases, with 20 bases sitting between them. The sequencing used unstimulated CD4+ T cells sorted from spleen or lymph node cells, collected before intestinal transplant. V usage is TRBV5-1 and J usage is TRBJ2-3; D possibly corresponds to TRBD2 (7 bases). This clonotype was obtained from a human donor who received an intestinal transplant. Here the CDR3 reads CASSRKGGGDGDTQYF. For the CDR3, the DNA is TGCGCCAGCAGCCGAAAGGGGGGAGGGGATGGAGATACGCAGTATTTT.